This T cell receptor beta chain is from a study of control samples from healthy donors and cancer patients. Profiling relied on immunoSEQ multiplex PCR, and the TCRdb table lists in-frame clones only, not all of them. Of over 120,000 clones listed, about 93% are singletons. V was shortened by 4 bases and J by 5 bases, with 12 bases between the two germline ends. The germline gives CDR1 MNHEY, CDR2 SVGEGT. The CDR3 is 15 amino acids. This TCR was recovered from a man aged 55-75 years with colorectal cancer. The sequenced sample was PBMCs. The rearrangement joins TRBV6-2 or TRBV6-3 to TRBJ1-6; D is perhaps TRBD1 (5 bases). For the CDR3, the DNA is TGTGCCAGCAGTTTTCCAACAGGCCATAATTCACCCCTCCACTTT. Its translation: CASSFPTGHNSPLHF.